The following is a T cell receptor (beta chain) sequence with its context. CDR1 and CDR2 from the germline V gene are LNHDA and SQIVND (reference sequence). Losses at the gene ends were 10 bases for V and 2 bases for J; bases not matched to a gene: 18. There are 17 residues in the CDR3. The sample comes from a study of blood T cell repertoires in COVID-19. Turning to the study itself: T cells, B-cell-depleted T cells, or PBMCs provided the cDNA or gDNA that served as material.

Methods used by the authors: From reference gene primer amplification, estimates of nucleated cell counts were derived. This table comes from immunoSEQ multiplex PCR, and its TCRdb copy is limited to in-frame clones, with some not included. V and J calls and clone size follow that table, whereas D and trimming were derived from the DNA. This table holds roughly 150,000 clones, around 80% found once. Material for sequencing was peripheral blood. This chain links TRBV19 with TRBJ1-2; 8 positions match TRBD1. The source of this sequence is a woman aged 45-65 years in a cohort sampled during active or convalescent COVID-19. CDR3 region: CATVPGTGIKGNYGYTF. CDR3 sequence (DNA): TGTGCCACCGTTCCCGGGACAGGAATAAAAGGGAACTATGGCTACACCTTC. The variable domain in full, with the rest retrieved from reference TRBV19 and TRBJ1-2, is DGGITQSPKYLFRKEGQNVTLSCEQNLNHDAMYWYRQDPGQGLRLIYYSQIVNDFQKGDIAEGYSVSREKKESFPLTVTSAQKNPTAFYLCATVPGTGIKGNYGYTFGSGTRLTVV.